The rows below give T cell receptor beta chains drawn from one sample of a study of blood T cells in healthy people across ages. A single record per CDR3 protein comes from TCRdb applying MiXCR to the 5' RACE reads. Counted here are about 900,000 distinct CDR3 sequences, roughly 50% occurring once; the ten biggest clones make up around an eighth. The specimen was blood. The receptors derive from a man aged 25-40 years in good health. CDR3s leave out the opening cysteine and the closing phenylalanine or tryptophan. Not every row has a clone size; where given, it reads once, few, many or a size class.

J | V | size | CDR3
TRBJ2-7 | TRBV4-2 | few | ASSPDGKAGGYEQY
TRBJ1-5 | TRBV20-1 | NA | SATPGHINQPQH
TRBJ2-3 | TRBV20-1 | NA | SARGASGAGYTQY
TRBJ1-4 | TRBV29-1 | NA | SVSGQPDEKLF
TRBJ2-3 | TRBV11-3 | few | ASSSSGGRVTDTQY
TRBJ2-1 | TRBV6-5 | NA | ASSYSGTGGWDEQF
TRBJ2-3 | TRBV6-2/TRBV6-3 | NA | ATSDRGDGTDTQY
NA | TRBV12-3/TRBV12-4 | NA | ASSNGQGREQY
TRBJ2-7 | TRBV28 | many | ASGSYEQY
TRBJ2-7 | TRBV9 | NA | ASSADGGPPYEQY
TRBJ1-1 | TRBV19 | NA | ASSTRQGKAF
TRBJ2-1 | TRBV15 | once | ATSRVGTSGDYNEQF